A single sample gave rise to the 27 T cell receptor beta chains below, sequenced in a study of blood T cell repertoires in COVID-19 (dated by TCRdb to about 2020). The library was generated by the immunoSEQ multiplex PCR assay. This immuneACCESS table, as held by TCRdb, lists in-frame sequences with V and J called but not all clones. Of the missing ones, under half trace to an unresolved V gene in checked studies; the others have no known cause. In this sample the table shows tens of thousands of clones, roughly four fifths of which occur a single time. Clones ranked in the top ten supply around 14% of the sample. Sequenced sample: peripheral blood. The receptors were sampled from a human donor in a cohort sampled during active COVID-19.

This chain links TRBV29-1 with TRBJ2-1; 10 nucleotides line up with TRBD2. Trimming took 7 bases from V and 4 from J; bases not matched to a gene: 13. The CDR3 runs 16 residues. Germline V gene sequence: CDR1 SQVTM, CDR2 ANQGSEA. CDR3 DNA sequence: TGCAGCGCACGTGGCTGGTTAGCGGGGGGTTACAATGAGCAGTTCTTC. It translates to CSARGWLAGGYNEQFF.

This chain joins TRBV30 and TRBJ2-5; maybe TRBD1 (6 bases). The CDR3 runs to 13 residues. The V gene lost 2 bases and the J gene lost 7 bases, with 14 bases spanning the gap. Per germline, CDR1 GTSNPN and CDR2 SVGIG (reference sequence). DNA for the CDR3: TGTGCCTGGAGTAAGGCGACACAGGGGACCCAGTACTTC. Amino acids: CAWSKATQGTQYF.

The gene calls are TRBV19 and TRBJ2-7; D not certain. Germline V lookup: CDR1 LNHDA, CDR2 SQIVND (reference sequence). This CDR3 is 13 amino acids long. Trimming took off 5 bases at V and 0 bases at J, with 8 bases between the two ends. The CDR3 sequence is CASSQQHSYEQYF. The CDR3 DNA reads TGTGCCAGTAGTCAACAGCACTCCTACGAGCAGTACTTC.

This rearrangement joins TRBV7-3 to TRBJ2-7; D may be TRBD2 (5 bases). The germline V and J ends were trimmed by 1 base and 6 bases, with 19 bases remaining between them. The germline CDR1 and CDR2 sequences are SGHTA and FQGTGA. This CDR3 has 16 residues. The CDR3 protein is CASSLNAGNTKAEQYF. The CDR3 region has the DNA TGTGCCAGCAGCTTAAACGCCGGGAATACCAAGGCCGAGCAGTACTTC.

This clone was observed once. This CDR3 is CASSKQTGSPLYGYTF. The CDR3 nucleotides read TGTGCCAGCAGCAAACAGACGGGGTCCCCACTCTATGGCTACACCTTC. This sequence joins TRBV7-9 and TRBJ1-2; no definite D call. The germline gives CDR1 SEHNR, CDR2 FQNEAQ (reference sequence). Trimming removed 5 bases from V and 4 bases from J, with 20 bases in between. This CDR3 comprises 16 residues.

This clone is labeled medium-sized. This chain uses TRBV5-1 with TRBJ1-1, with 10 bases lining up with TRBD1. This CDR3 has 16 amino acids. Germline V gene sequence: CDR1 SGHRS, CDR2 YFSETQ. J gave up 1 base and V 2 bases, and 5 bases lay outside the gene matches. This chain's CDR3 is CASSFDRGPPNTEAFF. CDR3 in DNA: TGCGCCAGCAGCTTCGACAGGGGGCCTCCGAACACTGAAGCTTTCTTT.

J is TRBJ2-7 and V is TRBV12-5; D unclear. This CDR3 is 13 amino acids long. CDR1 is LGHNT and CDR2 is FRNRAP in the germline V gene. V shed 2 bases and J shed 0 bases, with 5 bases lying between them. The CDR3 DNA reads as TGTGCTAGTGGTTTGTCGGGCTCCTACGAGCAGTACTTC. Translating it yields CASGLSGSYEQYF.

The CDR3 is CASSLDISHQPQHF. The CDR3 nucleotides are TGTGCCAGCAGCTTGGACATCTCACATCAGCCCCAGCATTTT. V usage is TRBV7-9 and J usage is TRBJ1-5, with D possibly TRBD1 on 5 matching bases. The germline V and J ends were trimmed by 3 bases and 5 bases, with 11 bases remaining between them. The CDR3 runs 14 residues. Per germline, CDR1 SEHNR and CDR2 FQNEAQ (reference sequence).

J is TRBJ1-2 and V is TRBV7-9; 7 bases are a match to TRBD1. The germline gives CDR1 SEHNR, CDR2 FQNEAQ (reference sequence). Unmatched junction bases numbered 14, after V lost 5 bases and J lost 8 bases. The CDR3 loop spans 15 amino acids. The CDR3 region has the DNA TGTGCCAGCAGCCCGCCTGGGCAGGGGGATGAAGGCTACACCTTC. As protein: CASSPPGQGDEGYTF.

This rearrangement joins TRBV6-5 to TRBJ2-3; the D gene is possibly TRBD1 (6 bases). The CDR3 is 14 residues long. Looked up from germline, CDR1 is MNHEY and CDR2 is SVGAGI. Trimming shortened V by 2 bases and J by 6 bases, and 12 bases separated the two germline ends. In DNA form, the CDR3 reads TGTGCCAGCAGTTACCTGGGGGCGCTGGATACGCAGTATTTT. It translates to CASSYLGALDTQYF.

The V and J genes are TRBV9 and TRBJ2-3; a weak D match, TRBD1 (6 bases). The CDR3 contains 11 residues. The V gene's germline CDR1 is SGDLS and CDR2 YYNGEE. V lost 3 bases and J 8 bases, leaving 7 bases between the germline ends. CDR3 in DNA: TGTGCCAGCAGCGAGGGGGTTACGCAGTATTTT. It specifies CASSEGVTQYF.

This chain connects TRBV4-1 to TRBJ2-7; 8 bases agree with TRBD1. The germline V gene encodes CDR1 MGHRA and CDR2 YSYEKL. V shed 0 bases and J 6 bases; nucleotides not matched to a gene: 4. This CDR3 region has 14 residues. CDR3 residues: CASSQDSQGAEQYF. The CDR3 region has the DNA TGCGCCAGCAGCCAAGATTCGCAGGGGGCCGAGCAGTACTTC.

CDR3 coding DNA: TGTGCCAGCAGTTTAGTAGTCAATCAGCCCCAGCATTTT. Protein sequence: CASSLVVNQPQHF. The chain couples TRBV27 to TRBJ1-5; D gene ambiguous. The V gene's germline CDR1 is MNHEY and CDR2 SMNVEV (reference sequence). This CDR3 spans 13 amino acids. The V gene lost 2 bases and the J gene lost 3 bases, with 5 bases spanning the gap.

The chain links TRBV12-5 to TRBJ1-1; D uncertain. Germline values: CDR1 LGHNT, CDR2 FRNRAP. Deletions cut 5 bases from V and 7 bases from J, with 14 bases between. The CDR3 runs 13 residues. The CDR3 is CASGLLLADEAFF. The CDR3 region has the DNA TGTGCTAGTGGTCTTTTACTAGCCGATGAAGCTTTCTTT.

The sample holds a few counts of this clone. This chain connects TRBV7-8 to TRBJ2-5, with D uncertain. V was trimmed by 4 bases and J by 2 bases, leaving 11 bases between them. CDR1 is SGHVS and CDR2 is FQNEAQ in the germline V gene. The CDR3 covers 14 residues. This CDR3 is CASSSLLVQETQYF. CDR3 DNA: TGTGCCAGCAGCTCGTTACTGGTGCAAGAGACCCAGTACTTC.

The chain recombines TRBV7-2 with TRBJ2-7, with D unresolved. V shed 4 bases and J shed 0 bases, with 7 bases lying between them. Looked up from germline, CDR1 is SGHTA and CDR2 is FQGNSA. This CDR3 has 13 residues. This CDR3 is CASSSTGSYEQYF. The CDR3 DNA sequence: TGTGCCAGCAGCTCGACTGGCTCCTACGAGCAGTACTTC. Full variable domain (missing parts from reference TRBV7-2 and TRBJ2-7): GAGVSQSPSNKVTEKGKDVELRCDPISGHTALYWYRQSLGQGLEFLIYFQGNSAPDKSGLPSDRFSAERTGGSVSTLTIQRTQQEDSAVYLCASSSTGSYEQYFGPGTRLTVT.

The chain uses TRBV5-4 and TRBJ1-2, with 9 bases fitting TRBD1. Germline V CDR1 and CDR2: SGHNT, YYREEE (reference sequence). V lost 8 bases, J lost 3 bases, and 5 bases stayed unmatched. The CDR3 extends over 13 amino acids. The CDR3 DNA reads TGTGCCAGTAACCGGGACAGGGACTATGGCTACACCTTC. It encodes CASNRDRDYGYTF.

The rearrangement uses TRBV10-1 and TRBJ1-2; no reliable D call. This CDR3 spans 12 amino acids. The germline CDR1 and CDR2 sequences are WNHNN and SYGVQD (reference sequence). The V and J ends lost 10 bases and 4 bases respectively, with 13 bases between them. Written as DNA, the CDR3 is TGCGCCATCTCGGTTGAGGGCTATGGCTACACCTTC. This sequence encodes CAISVEGYGYTF.

In its sample, this clone was seen a few times. The rearrangement uses TRBV3-1 (or the pseudogene TRBV3-2) and TRBJ2-3; tentative D call: TRBD2 (6 bases). Per the germline V gene, CDR1 is LGHDT and CDR2 is YNNKEL (reference sequence). The CDR3 consists of 13 residues. V lost 3 bases to trimming and J lost 5 bases, with 9 bases between them. The CDR3 here is CASSHHGGDTQYF. The CDR3 nucleotides read TGTGCCAGCAGCCACCACGGGGGAGATACGCAGTATTTT.

The chain employs TRBV5-1 and TRBJ2-1; 16 bases agree with TRBD2. Germline trimming cut 4 bases from V and 6 bases from J; bases unmatched to any gene: 7. CDR1 is SGHRS and CDR2 is YFSETQ in the germline V gene. This CDR3 is built from 17 residues. As DNA, the CDR3 is TGCGCCAGCAGCCCGGGACTAGCGGGGGGGCCTGCCAATGAGCAGTTCTTC. Amino acids: CASSPGLAGGPANEQFF.

This clone has just one count. The V call is TRBV27, the J call TRBJ2-7; a possible D gene is TRBD1 (6 bases). Germline CDR1 MNHEY, CDR2 SMNVEV (reference sequence). The CDR3 runs to 14 residues. Trimming took off 4 bases at V and 5 bases at J, with 15 bases between the two ends. CDR3 bases: TGTGCCAGCAGTTGGATCCAGGGGTCCCACGAGCAGTACTTC. Encoded protein: CASSWIQGSHEQYF.

V usage is TRBV7-8 and J usage is TRBJ2-4; 8 bases align to TRBD1. The germline CDR1 and CDR2 sequences are SGHVS and FQNEAQ. The CDR3 is 14 residues long. V lost 5 bases and J lost 3; bases outside the gene matches: 3. The CDR3 here is CASSQGTGKNIQYF. CDR3 DNA sequence: TGTGCCAGCAGCCAAGGGACAGGCAAAAACATTCAGTACTTC.

The sample holds one count of this clone. V usage is TRBV5-6 and J usage is TRBJ2-6, with TRBD1 matching 7 bases. The CDR3 consists of 18 residues. The V gene end was trimmed by 2 bases and the J gene end by 0 bases; junction bases not matched to a gene: 8. Germline V gene data show CDR1 as SGHDT and CDR2 as YYEEEE. The CDR3 DNA is TGTGCCAGCAGCTTCCCAGGACAGGTTCTCTCTGGGGCCAACGTCCTGACTTTC. Translation gives CASSFPGQVLSGANVLTF.

The gene calls are TRBV6-5 and TRBJ2-2; no firm D call. V lost 5 bases and J 3 bases, leaving 7 bases between the germline ends. The CDR3 runs to 13 residues. The V gene's germline CDR1 is MNHEY and CDR2 SVGAGI. The CDR3 DNA reads as TGTGCCAGCAGTACTATGGACACCGGGGAGCTGTTTTTT. This sequence encodes CASSTMDTGELFF.

The count of this clone is one. This sequence joins TRBV27 and TRBJ2-1; 13 nucleotides agree with TRBD2. The CDR3 sequence is 18 residues long. CDR1 and CDR2 (germline): MNHEY, SMNVEV (reference sequence). Trimming removed 5 bases from V and 2 bases from J; junction bases left unmatched: 9. The CDR3 coding sequence is TGTGCCAGCAGTCCGACGACTAGCGGGGGGTCCCCCTACAATGAGCAGTTCTTC. This sequence encodes CASSPTTSGGSPYNEQFF.

This chain's CDR3 is CASSLDAVADLSAFF. CDR3 bases: TGCGCCAGCAGCTTGGATGCTGTGGCAGATCTTTCGGCTTTCTTT. The chain recombines TRBV5-1 with TRBJ1-1; unclear D gene. Per germline, CDR1 SGHRS and CDR2 YFSETQ. V gave up 0 bases and J gave up 11 bases, with 20 bases separating them. This CDR3 region has 15 residues.

On this clone: A read error may produce the germline difference seen at one junction end. This rearrangement joins TRBV24-1 to TRBJ2-1; TRBD2 matches at 12 bases. Germline V gene sequence: CDR1 KGHDR, CDR2 SFDVKD. There are 14 residues in the CDR3. The CDR3 coding sequence is TGTGCCACCAGTGAGACTAGCGGGAGACGGGGGTTAATCTTC. Its protein is CATSETSGRRGLIF.